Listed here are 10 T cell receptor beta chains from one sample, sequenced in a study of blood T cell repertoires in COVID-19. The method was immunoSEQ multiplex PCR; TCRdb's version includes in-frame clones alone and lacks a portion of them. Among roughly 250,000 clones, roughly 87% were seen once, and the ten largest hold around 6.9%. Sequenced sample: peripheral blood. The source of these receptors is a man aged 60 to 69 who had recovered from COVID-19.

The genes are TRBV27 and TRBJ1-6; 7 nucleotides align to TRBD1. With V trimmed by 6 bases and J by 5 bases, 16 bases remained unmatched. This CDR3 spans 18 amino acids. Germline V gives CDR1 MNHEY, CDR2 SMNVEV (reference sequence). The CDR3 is CASSLKPQQGKDNSPLHF. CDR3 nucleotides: TGTGCCAGCAGCCTCAAACCTCAACAGGGGAAGGATAATTCACCCCTCCACTTT.

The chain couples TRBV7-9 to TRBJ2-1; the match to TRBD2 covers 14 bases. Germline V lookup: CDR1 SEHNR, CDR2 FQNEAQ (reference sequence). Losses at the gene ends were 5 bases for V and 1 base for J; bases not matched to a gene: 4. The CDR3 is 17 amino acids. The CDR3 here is CASSPRLAGGSYNEQFF. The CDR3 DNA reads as TGTGCCAGCAGCCCACGACTAGCGGGGGGGTCCTACAATGAGCAGTTCTTC.

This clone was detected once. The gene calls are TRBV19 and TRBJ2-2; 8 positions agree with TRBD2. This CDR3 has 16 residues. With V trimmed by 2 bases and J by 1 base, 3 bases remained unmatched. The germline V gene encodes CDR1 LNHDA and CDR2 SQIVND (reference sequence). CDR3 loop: CASSIMAGGNTGELFF. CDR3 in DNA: TGTGCCAGTAGTATAATGGCGGGGGGGAACACCGGGGAGCTGTTTTTT.

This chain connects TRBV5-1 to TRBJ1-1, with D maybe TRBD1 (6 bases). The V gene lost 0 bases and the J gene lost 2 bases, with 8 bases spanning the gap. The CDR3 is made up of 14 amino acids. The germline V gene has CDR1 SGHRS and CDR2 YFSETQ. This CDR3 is CASSLVDRNTEAFF. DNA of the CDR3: TGCGCCAGCAGCTTGGTGGACAGAAACACTGAAGCTTTCTTT.

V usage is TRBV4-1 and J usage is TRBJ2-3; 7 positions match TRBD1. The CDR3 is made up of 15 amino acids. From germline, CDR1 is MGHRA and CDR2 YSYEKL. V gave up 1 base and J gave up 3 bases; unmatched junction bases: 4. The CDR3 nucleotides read TGCGCCAGCAGCCAAGGACAGGGCTGGACAGATACGCAGTATTTT. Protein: CASSQGQGWTDTQYF.

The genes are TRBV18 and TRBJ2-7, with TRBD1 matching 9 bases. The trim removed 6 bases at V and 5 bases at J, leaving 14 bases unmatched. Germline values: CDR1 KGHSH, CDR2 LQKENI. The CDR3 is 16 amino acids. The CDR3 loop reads CASSVTGQGTPHEQYF. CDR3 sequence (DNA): TGTGCCAGCTCCGTTACGGGACAGGGAACCCCCCACGAGCAGTACTTC. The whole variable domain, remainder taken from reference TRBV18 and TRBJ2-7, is NAGVMQNPRHLVRRRGQEARLRCSPMKGHSHVYWYRQLPEEGLKFMVYLQKENIIDESGMPKERFSAEFPKEGPSILRIQQVVRGDSAAYFCASSVTGQGTPHEQYFGPGTRLTVT.

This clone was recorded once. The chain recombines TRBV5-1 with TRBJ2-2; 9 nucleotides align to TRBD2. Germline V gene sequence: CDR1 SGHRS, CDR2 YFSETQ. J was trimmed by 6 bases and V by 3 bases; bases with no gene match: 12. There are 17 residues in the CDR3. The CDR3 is CASSWGARGGASGELFF. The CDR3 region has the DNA TGCGCCAGCAGCTGGGGCGCCCGCGGGGGGGCCTCCGGGGAGCTGTTTTTT.

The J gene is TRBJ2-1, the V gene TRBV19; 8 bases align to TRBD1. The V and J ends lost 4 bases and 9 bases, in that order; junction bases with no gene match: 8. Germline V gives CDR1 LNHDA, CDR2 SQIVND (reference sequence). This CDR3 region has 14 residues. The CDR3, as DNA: TGTGCCAGTAGTACCGGACAGGGTGGGGGTGAGCAGTTCTTC. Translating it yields CASSTGQGGGEQFF.

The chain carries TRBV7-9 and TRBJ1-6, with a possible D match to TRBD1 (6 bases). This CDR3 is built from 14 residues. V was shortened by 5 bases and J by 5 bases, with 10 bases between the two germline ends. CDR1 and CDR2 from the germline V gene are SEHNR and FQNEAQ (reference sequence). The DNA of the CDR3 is TGTGCCAGCAGCCTTTACAGGGATAATTCACCCCTCCACTTT. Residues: CASSLYRDNSPLHF.

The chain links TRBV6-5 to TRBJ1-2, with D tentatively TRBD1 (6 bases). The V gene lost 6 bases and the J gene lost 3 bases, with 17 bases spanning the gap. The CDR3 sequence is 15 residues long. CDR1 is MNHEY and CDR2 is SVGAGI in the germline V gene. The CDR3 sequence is CASRNQGYGYYGYTF. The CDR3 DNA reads TGTGCCAGCAGGAACCAGGGGTACGGGTACTATGGCTACACCTTC.